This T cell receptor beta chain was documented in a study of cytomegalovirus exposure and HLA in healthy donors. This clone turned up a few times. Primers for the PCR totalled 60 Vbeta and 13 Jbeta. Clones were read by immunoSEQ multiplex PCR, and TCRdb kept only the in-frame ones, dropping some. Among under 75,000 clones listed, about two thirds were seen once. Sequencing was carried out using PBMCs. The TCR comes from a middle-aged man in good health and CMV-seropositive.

The CDR3 coding sequence is TGTGCCAGCACAGCGTTAAGGGGGCGCGGTGAGACCCAGTACTTC. It encodes CASTALRGRGETQYF. V gene TRBV2 combines with J gene TRBJ2-5; the match to TRBD1 covers 7 bases. This CDR3 spans 15 amino acids. Trimming removed 7 bases from V and 5 bases from J; junction bases left unmatched: 13. CDR1 is SNHLY, CDR2 FYNNEI, per germline.